These T cell receptor beta chains were read from a single sample in a study of blood T cells in healthy people across ages. One entry per CDR3 protein, called by TCRdb with MiXCR from the 5' RACE reads. The sample lists 600,000 or so distinct CDR3 sequences, around 21% occurring once. The sample comprised blood. These receptors all come from a man between 65 and 80 years old in good health. Each CDR3 is given with its conserved first and last residue. The D gene is left open where the match is weak. Size tells how often a clone was seen (once, few, many) or the class of an expanded clone, and some rows leave it out.

D	V	J	size	CDR3	DNA
NA	TRBV7-9	TRBJ2-5	few	CASSLVVGVHQETQYF	TGTGCCAGCAGCTTAGTGGTGGGTGTCCATCAAGAGACCCAGTACTTC
NA	TRBV4-1	TRBJ2-7	few	CASSQVRFTYEQYF	TGCGCCAGCAGCCAAGTACGGTTTACCTACGAGCAGTACTTC
NA	TRBV12-3/TRBV12-4	TRBJ2-1	NA	CASTFSYNEQFF	TGTGCCAGCACCTTCTCCTACAATGAGCAGTTCTTC
NA	TRBV7-2	TRBJ2-7	many	CASSLVAIREQYF	TGTGCCAGCAGCTTAGTAGCGATTCGGGAGCAGTACTTC
NA	TRBV18	TRBJ2-5	NA	CASSPGIRETQYF	TGTGCCAGCTCACCAGGGATTCGAGAGACCCAGTACTTC
NA	TRBV2	TRBJ1-1	few	CASWEGRGRTEAFF	TGTGCCAGCTGGGAGGGACGGGGTAGGACTGAAGCTTTCTTT
NA	TRBV12-3/TRBV12-4	TRBJ1-3	NA	CASSSRGGTIYF	TGTGCCAGCAGTTCCCGGGGAGGCACCATATATTTT
NA	TRBV20-1	TRBJ2-1	NA	CSAGQLRNEQFF	TGCAGTGCTGGACAGTTGCGAAATGAGCAGTTCTTC
NA	TRBV6-5	TRBJ2-3	NA	CASSYSSGVRTDTQYF	TGTGCCAGCAGTTACTCCTCGGGGGTCCGCACAGATACGCAGTATTTT
NA	TRBV27	TRBJ2-2	few	CASSLGYSTGELFF	TGTGCCAGCAGTTTAGGGTATAGCACCGGGGAGCTGTTTTTT
NA	TRBV5-1	TRBJ2-6	few	CASSEGSAGANVLTF	TGCGCCAGCAGCGAGGGCTCTGCTGGGGCCAACGTCCTGACTTTC
TRBD2	TRBV5-1	TRBJ2-3	NA	CASSSLGLAGDTQYF	TGCGCCAGCAGCTCCTTGGGACTAGCGGGAGATACGCAGTATTTT
NA	TRBV10-3	TRBJ1-2	NA	CAISEPSRDDGYTF	TGTGCCATCAGTGAGCCCAGCAGGGATGATGGCTACACCTTC
TRBD1	TRBV7-6	TRBJ2-7	NA	CASSPGQGIYEQYF	TGTGCCAGCAGCCCTGGACAGGGTATATACGAGCAGTACTTC
TRBD2	TRBV4-1	TRBJ2-7	few	CASSQDPHGTSGNEQYF	TGCGCCAGCAGCCAAGATCCCCACGGGACTAGCGGGAACGAGCAGTACTTC
NA	TRBV20-1	TRBJ2-5	NA	CSARERQTQETQYF	TGCAGTGCTAGAGAACGGCAGACCCAAGAGACCCAGTACTTC
TRBD2	TRBV5-1	TRBJ2-5	NA	CASSTTTSAYKETQYF	TGCGCCAGCAGCACCACGACTAGCGCCTATAAAGAGACCCAGTACTTC
NA	TRBV28	TRBJ2-2	many	CASSTGGNTGELFF	TGTGCCAGCAGCACAGGAGGGAACACCGGGGAGCTGTTTTTT
NA	TRBV7-9	TRBJ2-1	few	CASSLVWEQFF	TGTGCCAGCAGCTTAGTTTGGGAGCAGTTCTTC
TRBD1	TRBV10-3	TRBJ1-2	NA	CAISERGGTGDGYTF	TGTGCCATCAGTGAGAGAGGGGGAACAGGGGATGGCTACACCTTC
TRBD2	TRBV29-1	TRBJ2-3	NA	CSATSGSFADTQYF	TGCAGCGCTACTAGCGGGAGTTTTGCAGATACGCAGTATTTT
NA	TRBV3-1	TRBJ2-7	NA	CASSGRHEQYF	TGTGCCAGCAGCGGCCGGCACGAGCAGTACTTC
TRBD1	TRBV6-1	TRBJ1-2	NA	CASSGAGGGFHGYTF	TGTGCCAGCAGCGGAGCAGGGGGCGGGTTTCATGGCTACACCTTC
NA	TRBV11-2	TRBJ2-5	NA	CASSQPGHSQETQYF	TGTGCCAGCAGCCAACCCGGACACTCACAAGAGACCCAGTACTTC
TRBD1	TRBV20-1	TRBJ2-3	few	CSVQGTGGTDTQYF	TGCAGTGTCCAGGGGACAGGGGGCACAGATACGCAGTATTTT
TRBD2	TRBV18	TRBJ2-1	many	CASSPRGDEQFF	TGTGCCAGCAGCCCCCGGGGGGATGAGCAGTTCTTC
NA	TRBV15	TRBJ2-5	NA	CATSSPGHQETQYF	TGTGCCACCAGCAGCCCGGGACACCAAGAGACCCAGTACTTC
TRBD2	TRBV6-2/TRBV6-3	TRBJ2-1	NA	CASRSAGGSLNEQFF	TGTGCCAGCAGATCAGCGGGAGGATCCCTCAATGAGCAGTTCTTC
TRBD2	TRBV18	TRBJ2-1	NA	CASSPRAGDSYNEQFF	TGTGCCAGCTCACCAAGGGCGGGGGACTCCTACAATGAGCAGTTCTTC
TRBD2	TRBV6-2/TRBV6-3	TRBJ2-1	NA	CASTSPGRERDNEQFF	TGTGCCAGCACTAGTCCGGGGCGGGAGAGGGACAATGAGCAGTTCTTC
NA	TRBV6-1	TRBJ1-5	NA	CASSPDSAGYSNQPQHF	TGTGCCAGCAGCCCCGATAGTGCGGGCTATAGCAATCAGCCCCAGCATTTT
NA	TRBV19	TRBJ2-3	few	CASNPNSPGSADTQYF	TGTGCCAGTAACCCAAACTCGCCGGGTAGCGCAGATACGCAGTATTTT
NA	TRBV6-1	TRBJ1-2	NA	CASSAGPQGTYGYTF	TGTGCCAGCAGTGCGGGACCACAGGGTACCTATGGCTACACCTTC
TRBD1	TRBV20-1	TRBJ2-1	NA	CSARQTGASSYNEQFF	TGCAGTGCTAGACAGACAGGGGCCAGCTCCTACAATGAGCAGTTCTTC
NA	TRBV20-1	TRBJ2-3	NA	CSATQQVQGTDTQYF	TGCAGTGCTACCCAACAGGTCCAGGGCACAGATACGCAGTATTTT
TRBD2	TRBV12-3/TRBV12-4	TRBJ2-1	NA	CASSQTSGMGEQFF	TGTGCCAGCAGTCAGACTAGCGGGATGGGCGAGCAGTTCTTC
NA	TRBV5-1	TRBJ2-5	NA	CASSLDRQKRQETQYF	TGCGCCAGCAGCTTAGACCGACAGAAGAGACAAGAGACCCAGTACTTC
NA	TRBV3-1	TRBJ1-1	few	CASSQAYRGRQDTEAFF	TGTGCCAGCAGCCAAGCGTATCGGGGAAGGCAAGACACTGAAGCTTTCTTT
TRBD1	TRBV28	TRBJ2-5	NA	CASSPQTGEETQYF	TGTGCCAGCAGTCCCCAGACAGGGGAAGAGACCCAGTACTTC
NA	TRBV29-1	TRBJ1-2	few	CSVGAWGGYTF	TGCAGCGTTGGAGCGTGGGGTGGCTACACCTTC